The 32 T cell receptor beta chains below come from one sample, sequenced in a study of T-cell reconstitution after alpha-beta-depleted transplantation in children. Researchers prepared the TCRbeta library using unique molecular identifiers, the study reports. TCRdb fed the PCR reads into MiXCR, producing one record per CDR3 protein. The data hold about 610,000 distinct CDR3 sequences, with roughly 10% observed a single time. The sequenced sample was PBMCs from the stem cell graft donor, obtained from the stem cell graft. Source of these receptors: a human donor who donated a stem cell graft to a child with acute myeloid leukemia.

CDR3 in amino acids: CASSLGGVPLNEQFF. CDR3 coding DNA: TGTGCCAGCAGCCTGGGGGGGGTCCCCCTCAATGAGCAGTTCTTC. The V gene is TRBV7-3, the J gene TRBJ2-1; 7 bases fit TRBD2. V lost 5 bases and J lost 6; bases outside the gene matches: 10. CDR3 length equals 15 residues. Germline loops: CDR1 SGHTA, CDR2 FQGTGA.

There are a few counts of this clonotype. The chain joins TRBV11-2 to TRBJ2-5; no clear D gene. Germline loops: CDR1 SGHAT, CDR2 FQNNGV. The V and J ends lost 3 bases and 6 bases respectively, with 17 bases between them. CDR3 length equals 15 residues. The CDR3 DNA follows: TGTGCCAGCAGCTTCGACGGGCCCGTCGGCCAGACCCAGTACTTC. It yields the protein CASSFDGPVGQTQYF.

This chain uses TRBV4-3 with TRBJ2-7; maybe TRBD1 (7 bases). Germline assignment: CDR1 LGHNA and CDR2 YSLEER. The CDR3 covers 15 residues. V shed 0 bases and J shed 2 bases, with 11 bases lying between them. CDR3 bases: TGCGCCAGCAGCCAAGATCAGGGGGGCACCTACGAGCAGTACTTC. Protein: CASSQDQGGTYEQYF.

CDR3 loop: CSASDWGLADAYNEQFF. CDR3 coding DNA: TGCAGTGCTTCAGATTGGGGACTAGCGGATGCCTACAATGAGCAGTTCTTC. This chain connects TRBV20-1 to TRBJ2-1, with 11 bases lining up with TRBD2. V gave up 5 bases and J gave up 2 bases; unmatched junction bases: 11. Germline assignment: CDR1 DFQATT and CDR2 SNEGSKA (reference sequence). CDR3 size: 17 residues.

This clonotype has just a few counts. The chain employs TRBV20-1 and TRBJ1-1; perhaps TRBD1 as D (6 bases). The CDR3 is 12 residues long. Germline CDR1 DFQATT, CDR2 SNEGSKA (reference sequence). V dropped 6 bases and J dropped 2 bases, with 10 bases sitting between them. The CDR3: CSAPDRNTEAFF. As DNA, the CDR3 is TGCAGTGCCCCGGACAGAAACACTGAAGCTTTCTTT.

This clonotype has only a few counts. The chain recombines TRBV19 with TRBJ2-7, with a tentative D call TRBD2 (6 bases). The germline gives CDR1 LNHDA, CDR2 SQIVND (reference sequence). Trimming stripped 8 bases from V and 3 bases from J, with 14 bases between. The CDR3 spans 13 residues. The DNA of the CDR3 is TGTGCCAGTGGACGAATGGGGGGCTACGAGCAGTACTTC. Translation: CASGRMGGYEQYF.

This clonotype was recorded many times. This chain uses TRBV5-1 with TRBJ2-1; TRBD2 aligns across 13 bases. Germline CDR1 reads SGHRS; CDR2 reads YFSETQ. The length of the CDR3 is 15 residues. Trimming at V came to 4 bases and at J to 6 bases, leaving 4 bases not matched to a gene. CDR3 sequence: CASSTGLAGSNEQFF. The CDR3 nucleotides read TGCGCCAGCAGCACGGGACTAGCGGGAAGCAATGAGCAGTTCTTC.

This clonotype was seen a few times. The CDR3 reads CASSLFRGLETQYF. The CDR3 bases are TGTGCCAGCAGTTTATTTCGGGGGCTGGAGACCCAGTACTTC. The rearrangement links TRBV28 to TRBJ2-5, with D perhaps given as TRBD1 or TRBD2 (6 bases each). The V gene's germline CDR1 is MDHEN and CDR2 SYDVKM. This CDR3 has 14 amino acids. V lost 1 base and J 5 bases, leaving 11 bases between the germline ends.

The CDR3 region has the DNA TGTGCCAGCAGCTCCCTCTCGGGAGATGTAACAGATACGCAGTATTTT. Its translation is CASSSLSGDVTDTQYF. The chain links TRBV5-6 to TRBJ2-3; possibly TRBD2 for D (6 bases). V was shortened by 3 bases and J by 3 bases, with 17 bases between the two germline ends. The CDR3 runs 16 residues. The germline gives CDR1 SGHDT, CDR2 YYEEEE.

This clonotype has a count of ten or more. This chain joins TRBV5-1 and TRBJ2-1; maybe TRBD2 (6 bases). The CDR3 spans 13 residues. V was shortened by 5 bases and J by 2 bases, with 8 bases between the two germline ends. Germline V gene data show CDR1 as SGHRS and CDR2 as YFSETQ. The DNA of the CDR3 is TGCGCCAGCAGTATAGCGGCCTACAATGAGCAGTTCTTC. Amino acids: CASSIAAYNEQFF.

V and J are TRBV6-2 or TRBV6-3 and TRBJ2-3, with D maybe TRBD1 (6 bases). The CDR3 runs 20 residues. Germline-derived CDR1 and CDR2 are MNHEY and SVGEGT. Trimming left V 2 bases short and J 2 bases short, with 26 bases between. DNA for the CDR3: TGTGCCAGCAGTTACCTGAGAGGGGACACTGGTATGCCCCTCACAGATACGCAGTATTTT. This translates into CASSYLRGDTGMPLTDTQYF.

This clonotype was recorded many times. The CDR3 region has the DNA TGTGCCAGCAGCGTAGGGGACAGGGGACGTTCACCCCTCCACTTT. It codes for CASSVGDRGRSPLHF. J is TRBJ1-6 and V is TRBV9; 10 nucleotides agree with TRBD1. Unmatched junction bases numbered 3, after V lost 0 bases and J lost 9 bases. Germline V gene lookup returns CDR1 SGDLS and CDR2 YYNGEE. CDR3 length: 15 amino acids.

The DNA of the CDR3 is TGTGCCAGCAGCGCCCGACTAGCGGGAATTTACAATGAGCAGTTCTTC. Translation gives CASSARLAGIYNEQFF. The rearrangement uses TRBV7-9 and TRBJ2-1, with 11 bases matching TRBD2. With V trimmed by 5 bases and J by 4 bases, 7 bases remained unmatched. This CDR3 comprises 16 residues. Germline assignment: CDR1 SEHNR and CDR2 FQNEAQ (reference sequence). Variable domain in full (rest from reference TRBV7-9 and TRBJ2-1): DTGVSQNPRHKITKRGQNVTFRCDPISEHNRLYWYRQTLGQGPEFLTYFQNEAQLEKSRLLSDRFSAERPKGSFSTLEIQRTEQGDSAMYLCASSARLAGIYNEQFFGPGTRLTVL.

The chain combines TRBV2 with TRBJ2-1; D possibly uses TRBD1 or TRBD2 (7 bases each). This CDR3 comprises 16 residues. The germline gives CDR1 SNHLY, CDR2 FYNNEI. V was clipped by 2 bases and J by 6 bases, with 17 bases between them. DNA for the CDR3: TGTGCCAGCAGTGAACAGGGGGGAGGGATCGGCAATGAGCAGTTCTTC. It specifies CASSEQGGGIGNEQFF.

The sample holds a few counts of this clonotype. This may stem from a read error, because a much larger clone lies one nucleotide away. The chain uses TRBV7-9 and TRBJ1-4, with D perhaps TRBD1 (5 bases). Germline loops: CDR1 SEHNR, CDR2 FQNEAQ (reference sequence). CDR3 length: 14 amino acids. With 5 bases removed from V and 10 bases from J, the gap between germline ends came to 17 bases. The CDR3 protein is CASSQRLGLVKLFF. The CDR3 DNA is TGTGCCAGCAGCCAACGACTGGGACTCGTAAAACTGTTTTTT.

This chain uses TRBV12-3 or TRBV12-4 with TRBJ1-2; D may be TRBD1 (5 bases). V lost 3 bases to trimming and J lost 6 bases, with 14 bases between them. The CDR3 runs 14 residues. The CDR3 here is CASSLGDSYHGYTF. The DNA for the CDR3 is TGTGCCAGCAGTTTGGGGGACTCGTATCATGGCTACACCTTC.

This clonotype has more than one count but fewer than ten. This chain's CDR3 is CSAETSGRGEQYF. DNA of the CDR3: TGCAGCGCCGAAACTAGCGGGAGGGGCGAGCAGTACTTC. This chain uses TRBV29-1 with TRBJ2-7; 13 positions match TRBD2. Germline V gene lookup returns CDR1 SQVTM and CDR2 ANQGSEA. V lost 7 bases, J lost 6 bases, and 6 bases stayed unmatched. This CDR3 is built from 13 residues.

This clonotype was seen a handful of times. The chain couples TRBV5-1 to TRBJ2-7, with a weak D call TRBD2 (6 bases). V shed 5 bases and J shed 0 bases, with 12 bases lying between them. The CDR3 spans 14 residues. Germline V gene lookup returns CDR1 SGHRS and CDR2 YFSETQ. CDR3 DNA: TGCGCCAGCAGGATCGCGGGGCCCTCCTACGAGCAGTACTTC. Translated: CASRIAGPSYEQYF.

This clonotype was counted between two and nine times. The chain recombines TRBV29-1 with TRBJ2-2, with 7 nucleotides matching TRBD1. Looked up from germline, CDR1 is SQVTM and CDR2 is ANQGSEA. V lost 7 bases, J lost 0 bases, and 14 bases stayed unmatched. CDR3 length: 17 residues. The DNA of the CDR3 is TGCAGCGCGATGGGGACAGTGAAGGACGCGAACACCGGGGAGCTGTTTTTT. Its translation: CSAMGTVKDANTGELFF.

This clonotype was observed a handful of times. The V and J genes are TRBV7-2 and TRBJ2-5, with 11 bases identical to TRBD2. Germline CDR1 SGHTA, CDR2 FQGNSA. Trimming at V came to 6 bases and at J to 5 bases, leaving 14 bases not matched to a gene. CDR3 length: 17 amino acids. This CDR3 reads CASSPFRTSGGWETQYF. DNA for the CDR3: TGTGCCAGCAGTCCTTTCCGAACTAGCGGGGGTTGGGAGACCCAGTACTTC.

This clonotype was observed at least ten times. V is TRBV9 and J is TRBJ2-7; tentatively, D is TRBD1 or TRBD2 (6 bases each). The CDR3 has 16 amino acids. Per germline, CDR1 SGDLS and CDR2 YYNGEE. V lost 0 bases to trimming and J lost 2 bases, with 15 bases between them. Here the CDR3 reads CASSVGMGGSPYEQYF. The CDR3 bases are TGTGCCAGCAGCGTAGGGATGGGGGGCAGCCCCTACGAGCAGTACTTC. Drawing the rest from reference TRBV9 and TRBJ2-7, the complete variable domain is DSGVTQTPKHLITATGQRVTLRCSPRSGDLSVYWYQQSLDQGLQFLIQYYNGEERAKGNILERFSAQQFPDLHSELNLSSLELGDSALYFCASSVGMGGSPYEQYFGPGTRLTVT.

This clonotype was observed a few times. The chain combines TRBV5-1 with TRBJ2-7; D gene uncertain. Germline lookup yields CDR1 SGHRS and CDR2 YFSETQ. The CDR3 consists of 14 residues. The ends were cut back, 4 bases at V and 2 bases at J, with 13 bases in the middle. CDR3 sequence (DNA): TGCGCCAGCAGCGAGGACCCAGGCCCCTACGAGCAGTACTTC. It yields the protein CASSEDPGPYEQYF.

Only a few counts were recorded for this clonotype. The CDR3: CASSFGRAGRSRTQYF. CDR3 nucleotide sequence: TGTGCCAGCAGCTTTGGCAGGGCGGGACGAAGTCGTACGCAGTATTTT. The V gene is TRBV5-4, the J gene TRBJ2-3; a weak D match, TRBD2 (6 bases). V was trimmed by 2 bases and J by 8 bases, leaving 21 bases between them. Germline CDR1 SGHNT, CDR2 YYREEE (reference sequence). There are 16 residues in the CDR3.

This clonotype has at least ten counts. CDR3 loop: CASSLATGMDTIYF. DNA for the CDR3: TGCGCCAGCAGCTTGGCTACAGGGATGGACACCATATATTTT. The V gene is TRBV5-1, the J gene TRBJ1-3; TRBD1 is a possible D gene (6 bases). Trimming took off 0 bases at V and 8 bases at J, with 12 bases between the two ends. Germline lookup yields CDR1 SGHRS and CDR2 YFSETQ. The CDR3 runs to 14 residues.

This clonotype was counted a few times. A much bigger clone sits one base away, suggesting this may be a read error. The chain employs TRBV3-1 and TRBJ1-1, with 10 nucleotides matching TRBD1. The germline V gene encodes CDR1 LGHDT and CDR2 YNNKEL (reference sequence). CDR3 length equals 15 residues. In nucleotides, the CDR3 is TGTGCCAGCTGCCAATTAGACAGGGGGCGAACTGAAGCTTTCTTT. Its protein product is CASCQLDRGRTEAFF.

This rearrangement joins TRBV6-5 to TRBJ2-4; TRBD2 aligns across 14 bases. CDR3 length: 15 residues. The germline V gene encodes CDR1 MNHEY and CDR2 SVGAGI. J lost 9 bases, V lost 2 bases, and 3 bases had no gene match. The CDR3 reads CASSYRGLAGGIQYF. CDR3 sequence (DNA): TGTGCCAGCAGTTACCGAGGACTAGCGGGAGGCATTCAGTACTTC.

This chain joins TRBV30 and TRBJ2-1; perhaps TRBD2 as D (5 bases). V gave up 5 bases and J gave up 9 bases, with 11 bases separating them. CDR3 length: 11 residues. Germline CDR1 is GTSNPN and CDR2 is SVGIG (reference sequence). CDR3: CAWVEGSEQFF. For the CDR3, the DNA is TGTGCCTGGGTAGAGGGATCTGAGCAGTTCTTC.

Here the CDR3 reads CSARDPVELDRYEQYF. CDR3 nucleotide sequence: TGCAGTGCTAGAGATCCGGTGGAACTAGATCGGTACGAGCAGTACTTC. The chain joins TRBV20-1 to TRBJ2-7; a possible D gene is TRBD2 (5 bases). The V end lost 0 bases, the J end lost 4 bases, and 19 bases lay between the germline ends. The length of the CDR3 is 16 residues. Germline assignment: CDR1 DFQATT and CDR2 SNEGSKA (reference sequence).

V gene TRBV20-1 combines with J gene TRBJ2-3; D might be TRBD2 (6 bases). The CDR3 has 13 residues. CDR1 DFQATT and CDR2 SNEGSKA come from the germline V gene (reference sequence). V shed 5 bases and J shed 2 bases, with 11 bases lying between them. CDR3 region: CSAPSALTDTQYF. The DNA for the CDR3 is TGCAGTGCTCCTAGCGCCCTCACAGATACGCAGTATTTT.

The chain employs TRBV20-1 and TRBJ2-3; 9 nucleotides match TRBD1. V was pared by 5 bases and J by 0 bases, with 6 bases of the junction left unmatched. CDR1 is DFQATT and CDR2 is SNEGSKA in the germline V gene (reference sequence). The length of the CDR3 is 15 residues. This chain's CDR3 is CSAPWTGASTDTQYF. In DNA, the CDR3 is TGCAGTGCTCCTTGGACAGGGGCAAGCACAGATACGCAGTATTTT.

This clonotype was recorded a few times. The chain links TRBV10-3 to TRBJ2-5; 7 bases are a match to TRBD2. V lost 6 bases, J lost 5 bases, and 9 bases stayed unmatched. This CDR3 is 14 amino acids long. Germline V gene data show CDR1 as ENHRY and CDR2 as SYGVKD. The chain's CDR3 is CAISGGGAEETQYF. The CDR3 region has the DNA TGTGCCATCAGCGGGGGAGGGGCTGAGGAGACCCAGTACTTC.

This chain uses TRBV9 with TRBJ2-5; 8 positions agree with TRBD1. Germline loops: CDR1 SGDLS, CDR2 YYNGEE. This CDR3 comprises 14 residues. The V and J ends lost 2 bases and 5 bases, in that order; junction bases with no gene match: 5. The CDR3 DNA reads TGTGCCAGCAGCGTCTCCAGGGGGCGGGAGACCCAGTACTTC. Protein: CASSVSRGRETQYF.